In this sample, the clone carrying this TCR gamma chain is large (0.1 to 1%). This sample stems from a study of gamma-delta chains in newborns, infants, children. Study-level background: Microbial exposure reportedly drives polyclonal innate γδ T cell expansion after birth.

The CDR3 is made up of 16 amino acids. The V gene's germline CDR1 is EGSNGY and CDR2 YDSYNSKV. V trimming: 0 bases; J trimming: 0 bases; junction bases outside the gene matches: 4. TCRdb re-called the reads via CATT. The profile shows about 740 gamma-chain clones, about 2% of them singletons. V and J are TRGV2 and TRGJP1. The sequence was obtained from a child who was a newborn, infant or young child, either healthy, febrile or measles-vaccinated (not recorded which). The sample was blood. The CDR3: CATWDGPHTTGWFKIF. CDR3 sequence (DNA): TGTGCCACCTGGGACGGGCCACATACCACTGGTTGGTTCAAGATATTT.